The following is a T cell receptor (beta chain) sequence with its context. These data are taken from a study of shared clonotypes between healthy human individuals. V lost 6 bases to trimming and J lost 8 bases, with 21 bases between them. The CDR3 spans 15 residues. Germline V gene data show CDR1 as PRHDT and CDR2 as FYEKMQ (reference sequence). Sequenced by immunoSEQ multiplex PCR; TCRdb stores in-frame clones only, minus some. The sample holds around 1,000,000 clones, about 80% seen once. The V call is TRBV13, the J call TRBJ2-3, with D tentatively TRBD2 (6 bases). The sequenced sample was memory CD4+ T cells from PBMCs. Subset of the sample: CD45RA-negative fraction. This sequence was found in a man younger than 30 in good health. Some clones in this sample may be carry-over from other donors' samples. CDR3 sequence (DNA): TGTGCCAGCAGTAATAGATGGCGGGAACGGGTTACGCAGTATTTT. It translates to CASSNRWRERVTQYF.